The 18 T cell receptor beta chains given below trace back to one sample, sequenced in a study of T cells in Graves' hyperthyroidism and ophthalmopathy. Researchers took RNA transcripts and amplified the TCR beta CDR3 regions from them. HTBI primers drove first-round RT-PCR of the TCR CDR3. MiXCR was run by TCRdb on the multiplex PCR reads, yielding one entry per CDR3 protein. The sample consists of some 770,000 distinct CDR3 sequences, around 15% of them appearing once. Source material: blood. These TCRs come from a man younger than 30 with Graves' hyperthyroidism.

The table lists this clonotype with a few counts. The chain combines TRBV9 with TRBJ2-1, with D unresolved. Germline values: CDR1 SGDLS, CDR2 YYNGEE. Trimming stripped 0 bases from V and 6 bases from J, with 7 bases between. CDR3 length: 13 residues. CDR3 nucleotide sequence: TGTGCCAGCAGCGTAGATGAATTCAATGAGCAGTTCTTC. Amino acid sequence: CASSVDEFNEQFF. The full variable domain, with the rest looked up from reference TRBV9 and TRBJ2-1, is DSGVTQTPKHLITATGQRVTLRCSPRSGDLSVYWYQQSLDQGLQFLIQYYNGEERAKGNILERFSAQQFPDLHSELNLSSLELGDSALYFCASSVDEFNEQFFGPGTRLTVL.

V gene TRBV3-2 combines with J gene TRBJ1-6; no DNA check was done on the table's D call, TRBD1. TRBV3-2 is an annotated pseudogene. CDR3 length equals 17 residues. The CDR3 DNA follows: TGTGCCGCACGTAGGAGGTACACGGGACAGGTCCCCTCACCCCTCCACTTT. Residues: CAARRRYTGQVPSPLHF.

The sample holds many counts of this clonotype. CDR3 sequence: CASSALDGGTANVLTF. The CDR3 DNA follows: TGTGCCAGTAGTGCCCTAGACGGGGGGACGGCCAACGTCCTGACTTTC. The chain recombines TRBV19 with TRBJ2-6, with 7 bases that match TRBD2. Germline V gene lookup returns CDR1 LNHDA and CDR2 SQIVND (reference sequence). V lost 5 bases, J lost 6 bases, and 10 bases stayed unmatched. CDR3 length: 16 residues.

This clonotype came up many times. The chain combines TRBV5-1 with TRBJ2-7; 7 bases match TRBD1. Germline CDR1 and CDR2: SGHRS and YFSETQ. The CDR3 totals 14 residues. J was trimmed by 0 bases and V by 4 bases; bases with no gene match: 4. The DNA of the CDR3 is TGCGCCAGCAGCACCACAGGGGCCTCCTACGAGCAGTACTTC. Encoded protein: CASSTTGASYEQYF.

This clonotype was seen many times. The rearrangement joins TRBV12-3 or TRBV12-4 to TRBJ2-7; D gene uncertain. CDR3 length equals 13 residues. V was shortened by 3 bases and J by 5 bases, with 11 bases between the two germline ends. The CDR3 is CASSFSTDDEQYF. The DNA for the CDR3 is TGTGCCAGCAGTTTTTCTACTGACGACGAGCAGTACTTC.

This clonotype was seen at least ten times. The V call is TRBV7-2, the J call TRBJ2-3, with 10 bases that match TRBD2. The CDR3 covers 15 residues. V shed 4 bases and J 3 bases; nucleotides not matched to a gene: 4. Germline lookup yields CDR1 SGHTA and CDR2 FQGNSA. The CDR3 region is CASSSMTSGTDTQYF. In DNA, the CDR3 is TGTGCCAGCAGCTCCATGACTAGCGGGACAGATACGCAGTATTTT.

This clonotype showed up many times. This chain links TRBV12-3 or TRBV12-4 with TRBJ2-5, with D possibly called TRBD1 or TRBD2 (5 bases each). Trimming cost V 9 bases and J 1 base, with 12 bases left between them. CDR3 size: 13 residues. CDR3 amino acids: CASSWDGQETQYF. The DNA of the CDR3 is TGTGCCAGTTCCTGGGACGGCCAAGAGACCCAGTACTTC.

This clonotype has only a few counts. V gene TRBV29-1 combines with J gene TRBJ1-4; 7 bases line up with TRBD1. The length of the CDR3 is 12 residues. Germline assignment: CDR1 SQVTM and CDR2 ANQGSEA. V gave up 4 bases and J gave up 8 bases; unmatched junction bases: 4. The CDR3 bases are TGCAGCGTTGGACAGGGCTGGGAAAAACTGTTTTTT. It yields the protein CSVGQGWEKLFF.

The chain has TRBV7-3 and TRBJ2-1; weak D call: TRBD2 (6 bases). This CDR3 has 15 amino acids. With 6 bases removed from V and 0 bases from J, the gap between germline ends came to 12 bases. Germline loops: CDR1 SGHTA, CDR2 FQGTGA. DNA of the CDR3: TGTGCCAGCAGTTCTACGGGAGCCTCCTACAATGAGCAGTTCTTC. Translating gives CASSSTGASYNEQFF.

This clonotype was counted many times. V and J are TRBV5-4 and TRBJ2-5; D may be TRBD2 (6 bases). This CDR3 is 14 amino acids long. Trimming took 5 bases from V and 0 from J, leaving 11 bases between them. Germline V lookup: CDR1 SGHNT, CDR2 YYREEE (reference sequence). This CDR3 is CASRIRGYQETQYF. CDR3 bases: TGTGCCAGCAGAATTCGGGGGTACCAAGAGACCCAGTACTTC.

This clonotype has at least ten counts. The CDR3 DNA reads as TGTGCCAGCAGCTCCTCGGGCCAGAAGGAAAAACTGTTTTTT. This translates into CASSSSGQKEKLFF. The chain employs TRBV7-9 and TRBJ1-4; D unresolved. Germline V gene lookup returns CDR1 SEHNR and CDR2 FQNEAQ (reference sequence). V was clipped by 4 bases and J by 8 bases, with 14 bases between them. The CDR3 extends over 14 amino acids.

This chain links TRBV7-3 with TRBJ2-2; 12 bases line up with TRBD2. With V trimmed by 6 bases and J by 5 bases, 1 base remained unmatched. The CDR3 spans 14 residues. Germline assignment: CDR1 SGHTA and CDR2 FQGTGA. The CDR3 DNA sequence: TGTGCCAGCAGTGGGACTAGCGGGACCGGGGAGCTGTTTTTT. As protein: CASSGTSGTGELFF.

As to this clonotype: A clone one base away is much larger, so this may be a read error. A read error is likely, as this CDR3 ends without the conserved phenylalanine or tryptophan. The V call is TRBV6-1, the J call TRBJ2-1, with 9 nucleotides matching TRBD2. Germline CDR1 and CDR2: MNHNS and SASEGT. This CDR3 region has 17 residues. With V trimmed by 7 bases and J by 2 bases, 12 bases remained unmatched. CDR3 amino acids: CASKKGSGSFPYNEQFL. CDR3 DNA sequence: TGTGCCAGCAAGAAAGGTAGCGGGAGTTTCCCCTACAATGAGCAGTTCCTC.

In its sample, this clonotype was seen many times. The rearrangement links TRBV28 to TRBJ2-2, with D uncertain. Germline V CDR1 and CDR2: MDHEN, SYDVKM. The CDR3 is made up of 13 amino acids. V dropped 1 base and J dropped 7 bases, with 7 bases sitting between them. The CDR3 is CASSLSGIGELFF. The CDR3 nucleotides read TGTGCCAGCAGTTTATCTGGGATCGGGGAGCTGTTTTTT.

This clonotype was counted a few times. CDR3 in DNA: TGTGCCAGCAGCTTAAAAGGAGGCGACAGGGGCTACGAGCAGTACTTC. Translated, it gives CASSLKGGDRGYEQYF. J is TRBJ2-7 and V is TRBV7-3, with 8 bases that match TRBD1. This CDR3 is built from 16 residues. Germline trimming cut 1 base from V and 3 bases from J; bases unmatched to any gene: 8. The germline V gene encodes CDR1 SGHTA and CDR2 FQGTGA.

This clonotype has a handful of counts. The chain employs TRBV14 and TRBJ2-6, with D uncertain. The CDR3 totals 18 residues. Between the trimmed V and J ends, which lost 0 bases and 0 bases, there was a span of 12 bases. From germline, CDR1 is SGHDN and CDR2 FVKESK. The DNA for the CDR3 is TGTGCCAGCAGCCAAGATCTATTTAAGGCCTCTGGGGCCAACGTCCTGACTTTC. This gives the protein CASSQDLFKASGANVLTF.

V usage is TRBV2 and J usage is TRBJ1-3; D is ambiguous. The CDR3 length is 13 residues. V lost 2 bases, J lost 4 bases, and 6 bases lay in between. From germline, CDR1 is SNHLY and CDR2 FYNNEI. CDR3 nucleotides: TGTGCCAGCAGTGAAAATAGGGGAAACACCATATATTTT. Translation: CASSENRGNTIYF.

There are many counts of this clonotype. The CDR3 is CASSPPGVTDTQYF. CDR3 sequence (DNA): TGTGCCAGCAGCCCCCCAGGGGTCACAGATACGCAGTATTTT. The rearrangement links TRBV7-2 to TRBJ2-3, with D possibly TRBD1 on 6 matching bases. This CDR3 has 14 residues. Germline V CDR1 and CDR2: SGHTA, FQGNSA. V was pared by 5 bases and J by 2 bases, with 11 bases between.